What follows are 19 T cell receptor beta chains derived from one specimen sequenced in a study of cytomegalovirus exposure and HLA in healthy donors. Assay used: immunoSEQ multiplex PCR; TCRdb lists only in-frame clones, some missing. The sample includes about 130,000 clones, roughly 90% of them seen just once. The sample comprised PBMCs. These receptors all come from a man aged 25-45 years in good health and CMV-seronegative.

The chain recombines TRBV6-6 with TRBJ1-5; D remains ambiguous. Looked up from germline, CDR1 is MNHNY and CDR2 is SVGAGI (reference sequence). The ends were cut back, 0 bases at V and 9 bases at J, with 12 bases in the middle. This CDR3 region has 14 residues. CDR3 residues: CASSYSTETWPQHF. The CDR3 DNA reads TGTGCCAGCAGTTACTCCACAGAAACGTGGCCCCAGCATTTT.

The chain has TRBV7-3 and TRBJ2-5; TRBD1 is a possible D gene (6 bases). This CDR3 comprises 14 residues. Trimming took 3 bases from V and 4 from J, leaving 12 bases between them. The germline CDR1 and CDR2 sequences are SGHTA and FQGTGA. This chain's CDR3 is CASSFSGVVETQYF. CDR3 bases: TGTGCCAGCAGCTTTTCAGGGGTGGTAGAGACCCAGTACTTC. Using reference TRBV7-3 and TRBJ2-5 for the parts outside the CDR3, the full variable domain is GAGVSQTPSNKVTEKGKYVELRCDPISGHTALYWYRQSLGQGPEFLIYFQGTGAADDSGLPNDRFFAVRPEGSVSTLKIQRTERGDSAVYLCASSFSGVVETQYFGPGTRLLVL.

This clone appeared a few times. The rearrangement uses TRBV30 and TRBJ1-2, with 7 bases matching TRBD1. Germline V gene data show CDR1 as GTSNPN and CDR2 as SVGIG (reference sequence). This CDR3 region has 14 residues. V was clipped by 2 bases and J by 4 bases; unmatched bases: 7. CDR3 amino acids: CAWSPIQGIYGYTF. CDR3 nucleotide sequence: TGTGCCTGGAGTCCGATACAGGGGATCTATGGCTACACCTTC.

The CDR3 region is CASSEKSGGIGGYTF. The CDR3 DNA follows: TGTGCCAGCAGCGAAAAGTCAGGGGGGATAGGTGGCTACACCTTC. The J gene is TRBJ1-2, the V gene TRBV6-1; 7 bases are a match to TRBD1. From germline, CDR1 is MNHNS and CDR2 SASEGT. The CDR3 extends over 15 amino acids. Unmatched junction bases numbered 14, after V lost 6 bases and J lost 7 bases.

The chain is built from TRBV9 and TRBJ1-3; TRBD1 matches 7 bases. The length of the CDR3 is 15 residues. Germline assignment: CDR1 SGDLS and CDR2 YYNGEE. The junction had 8 bases not matched to a gene; V was cut back by 3 bases and J by 5 bases. The DNA for the CDR3 is TGTGCCAGCAGCGCCCTAGACAGGGATCGAAACACCATATATTTT. Its translation is CASSALDRDRNTIYF.

The chain recombines TRBV7-2 with TRBJ2-2; 9 bases are shared with TRBD2. This CDR3 contains 17 residues. The germline V gene has CDR1 SGHTA and CDR2 FQGNSA. Trimming took 1 base from V and 1 from J; bases not matched to a gene: 4. In DNA form, the CDR3 reads TGTGCCAGCAGCTTAGACTTACTAGCGGGGAACACCGGGGAGCTGTTTTTT. Translating it yields CASSLDLLAGNTGELFF.

The chain employs TRBV30 and TRBJ2-7; 7 bases agree with TRBD2. Germline CDR1 and CDR2: GTSNPN and SVGIG (reference sequence). The V gene end was trimmed by 5 bases and the J gene end by 1 base; junction bases not matched to a gene: 11. The CDR3 contains 15 residues. The CDR3 region has the DNA TGTGCCTGGCGAGAAGCGGGACCCCCGTCCTACGAGCAGTACTTC. Encoded protein: CAWREAGPPSYEQYF.

The chain has TRBV7-2 and TRBJ2-2; 9 nucleotides agree with TRBD2. CDR1 is SGHTA and CDR2 is FQGNSA in the germline V gene. There are 15 residues in the CDR3. Trimming took 8 bases from V and 5 from J; bases not matched to a gene: 9. CDR3 DNA sequence: TGTGCCAGCGTTCAGCGGCGGGAGGGAACCGGGGAGCTGTTTTTT. The encoded protein is CASVQRREGTGELFF.

The gene calls are TRBV30 and TRBJ1-2; a possible D gene is TRBD1 (6 bases). The V gene lost 0 bases and the J gene lost 8 bases, with 13 bases spanning the gap. The CDR3 extends over 13 amino acids. Germline V gene sequence: CDR1 GTSNPN, CDR2 SVGIG (reference sequence). The CDR3 nucleotides are TGTGCCTGGAGTGTACAGGGATTCTCGGGCTACACCTTC. This translates into CAWSVQGFSGYTF.

The genes are TRBV7-8 and TRBJ1-6; D is uncertain. V lost 0 bases to trimming and J lost 6 bases, with 12 bases between them. CDR1 and CDR2 from the germline V gene are SGHVS and FQNEAQ. There are 16 residues in the CDR3. In nucleotides, the CDR3 is TGTGCCAGCAGCTTAGCGCCAACTATGGGTAATTCACCCCTCCACTTT. Translation gives CASSLAPTMGNSPLHF.

V is TRBV9 and J is TRBJ2-2; D may be TRBD2 (5 bases). V gave up 7 bases and J gave up 6 bases, with 19 bases separating them. Germline CDR1 is SGDLS and CDR2 is YYNGEE. The CDR3 runs 15 residues. The CDR3 protein is CASGENLVSPGELFF. DNA of the CDR3: TGTGCCAGCGGGGAGAATCTAGTTTCCCCCGGGGAGCTGTTTTTT. The entire variable domain, with the rest obtained from reference TRBV9 and TRBJ2-2, is as follows: DSGVTQTPKHLITATGQRVTLRCSPRSGDLSVYWYQQSLDQGLQFLIQYYNGEERAKGNILERFSAQQFPDLHSELNLSSLELGDSALYFCASGENLVSPGELFFGEGSRLTVL.

The genes are TRBV7-2 and TRBJ2-3, with 10 bases lining up with TRBD2. There are 17 residues in the CDR3. Germline CDR1 SGHTA, CDR2 FQGNSA. V was pared by 2 bases and J by 4 bases, with 9 bases of the junction left unmatched. The CDR3 protein is CASSLRSGRVFADTQYF. The CDR3 DNA is TGTGCCAGCAGCTTAAGAAGCGGGAGGGTATTCGCAGATACGCAGTATTTT.

The chain joins TRBV6-5 to TRBJ1-5, with D unresolved. This CDR3 contains 13 residues. Trimming cost V 7 bases and J 9 bases, with 16 bases left between them. The germline V gene encodes CDR1 MNHEY and CDR2 SVGAGI. CDR3 region: CASTSTPGRPQHF. The CDR3 DNA is TGTGCCAGCACTAGTACCCCTGGAAGGCCCCAGCATTTT.

In this sample, this clone turned up a few times. The V gene is TRBV19, the J gene TRBJ2-2, with 9 positions matching TRBD1. CDR1 and CDR2 (germline): LNHDA, SQIVND (reference sequence). V lost 5 bases to trimming and J lost 1 base; unmatched junction nucleotides: 20. CDR3 length equals 21 residues. The CDR3 is CASSSLGLSRQGVLNTGELFF. DNA for the CDR3: TGTGCCAGTAGTTCTCTAGGGTTGTCGAGACAGGGGGTATTGAACACCGGGGAGCTGTTTTTT.

This chain links TRBV11-3 with TRBJ2-3; weak D call: TRBD2 (7 bases). With 3 bases removed from V and 3 bases from J, the gap between germline ends came to 19 bases. CDR3 length: 17 amino acids. Germline V gives CDR1 SGHNT, CDR2 YENEEA. In DNA form, the CDR3 reads TGTGCCAGCAGCTTGGGGGCGACGGGAGGCGAAACAGATACGCAGTATTTT. It translates to CASSLGATGGETDTQYF.

The J gene is TRBJ2-5, the V gene TRBV5-6; D uncertain. The V gene lost 4 bases and the J gene lost 9 bases, with 19 bases spanning the gap. This CDR3 comprises 14 residues. Looked up from germline, CDR1 is SGHDT and CDR2 is YYEEEE. The CDR3 DNA is TGTGCCAGCAGCCCCGACTTGCTCTCTACGTCCCAGTACTTC. Residues: CASSPDLLSTSQYF.

The rearrangement uses TRBV13 and TRBJ1-1, with unresolved D. The CDR3 runs 17 residues. Germline CDR1 and CDR2: PRHDT and FYEKMQ (reference sequence). V lost 0 bases, J lost 4 bases, and 18 bases lay in between. The CDR3 bases are TGTGCCAGCAGCTTAGGCCCCTCCTCCCAGTCGGGCACTGAAGCTTTCTTT. Amino acids: CASSLGPSSQSGTEAFF.

This chain connects TRBV7-3 to TRBJ2-7, with D unclear. V lost 4 bases and J lost 0, with 7 bases in between. Per the germline V gene, CDR1 is SGHTA and CDR2 is FQGTGA. The CDR3 is made up of 13 amino acids. The DNA for the CDR3 is TGTGCCAGCAGCTACGACAACTCCTACGAGCAGTACTTC. Its protein product is CASSYDNSYEQYF.

The table lists this clone with a count of one. The chain carries TRBV5-1 and TRBJ2-6, with 7 positions matching TRBD1. CDR3 size: 15 residues. Unmatched junction bases numbered 4, after V lost 7 bases and J lost 0 bases. CDR1 SGHRS and CDR2 YFSETQ come from the germline V gene. Here the CDR3 reads CASGTAGSGANVLTF. The CDR3 region has the DNA TGCGCCAGCGGGACAGCAGGCTCTGGGGCCAACGTCCTGACTTTC. Complete variable domain (other parts from reference TRBV5-1 and TRBJ2-6): KAGVTQTPRYLIKTRGQQVTLSCSPISGHRSVSWYQQTPGQGLQFLFEYFSETQRNKGNFPGRFSGRQFSNSRSEMNVSTLELGDSALYLCASGTAGSGANVLTFGAGSRLTVL.